This is a list of T cell receptor beta chains from one sample in a study of cytomegalovirus exposure and HLA in healthy donors. TCRdb's table, derived via immunoSEQ multiplex PCR, lists solely in-frame clones and lacks some. Among roughly 130,000 clones, roughly 80% were seen once, and the ten largest hold about 2%. What was sequenced was PBMCs. Source of these receptors: a man aged 30 to 39 in good health and CMV-seronegative. CDR3s include the opening cysteine and the closing phenylalanine or tryptophan.

j_call v_call cdr3_aa
TRBJ1-3 TRBV11-2 CASSSDRGFGNTIYF
TRBJ2-1 TRBV6-5 CASSSDSYNEQFF
TRBJ1-2 TRBV28 CASTLNRGDYGYTF
TRBJ1-1 TRBV4-1 CASSQLGTGMNTEAFF
TRBJ2-3 TRBV7-2 CASSPPGGDTQYF
TRBJ1-2 TRBV5-6 CASSYLQGWGAGYTF
TRBJ2-5 TRBV18 CASSADKGQETQYF
TRBJ1-2 TRBV19 CASSIIGRGQSDYTF
TRBJ1-2 TRBV6-1 CASSETLTPNYGYTF
TRBJ2-4 TRBV11-3 CASETLLAKNSQYF
TRBJ2-5 TRBV7-2 CASSLNGGIGETQYF
TRBJ1-2 TRBV28 CASSSSGSGTGGYTF
TRBJ2-2 TRBV4-2 CASSQDPRGGGLTGELFF
- TRBV2 CASTPRPGGPYEQYF
TRBJ1-5 TRBV7-6 CASSPGQVFQPQHF
TRBJ2-7 TRBV29-1 CSVERDRGYEQYF
TRBJ1-5 TRBV7-2 CASSLWGQGDQPQHF
TRBJ2-3 TRBV7-2 CASSPVAGASRDTQYF
TRBJ1-1 TRBV5-1 CASSSDRPGNTEAFF
TRBJ2-7 TRBV4-3 CASSQEDGDNSYEQYF
TRBJ1-2 TRBV5-1 CASKETGASETF
TRBJ1-5 TRBV5-8 CASSKGQGVSQPQHF
TRBJ2-2 TRBV6-5 CASSFPGGVDTGELFF
TRBJ1-5 TRBV19 CASSIGAGQPQHF
TRBJ2-7 TRBV7-9 CASSLGRGDEQYF
TRBJ2-3 TRBV30 CAGLRDRDTDTQYF
TRBJ2-5 TRBV5-1 CASSLGTSGAQETQYF
TRBJ2-2 TRBV6-1 CASSELAGGPGELFF
TRBJ1-1 TRBV9 CASSAHRGSTEAFF
TRBJ2-1 TRBV2 CASRIAGAGSSYNEQFF
TRBJ1-6 TRBV7-2 CASRPGVSPLHF
TRBJ2-7 TRBV7-2 CASSLDTYEQYF
TRBJ1-2 TRBV2 CASSGGQGEYGYTF
TRBJ2-7 TRBV7-6 CASSLGSRLADNHEQYF
TRBJ2-7 TRBV28 CASSIITTGPAYEQYF
TRBJ2-7 TRBV5-1 CASSSGQGAPEQYF
TRBJ2-1 TRBV5-1 CASSRDDGGYNEQFF
TRBJ2-6 TRBV4-3 CASSQAPGGSGANGLTF
TRBJ1-3 TRBV6-5 CASSYGTATGNTIYF
TRBJ1-2 TRBV28 CASSLYSDSDYYGYTF
TRBJ2-2 TRBV7-9 CASSPDRVRTGELFF
TRBJ1-3 TRBV19 CASSPTGNSGNTIYF
TRBJ2-3 TRBV28 CASSFSQGSTDTQYF
TRBJ1-5 TRBV7-6 CASSLAETAQPQHF